This T cell receptor (beta chain) appears in the sequencing data of a study of blood T cell repertoires in COVID-19. Study details: COVID-19 samples from acute and convalescent phases originated in the United States, Italy and Spain.

The CDR3 sequence is 14 residues long. The V gene's germline CDR1 is SGHRS and CDR2 YFSETQ. The ends lost 3 bases at V and 8 bases at J; junction bases unmatched: 6. In the source study's methods: Amplified reference gene primers provided the basis for estimating nucleated cell counts. TCRdb's table, derived via immunoSEQ multiplex PCR, lists solely in-frame clones and lacks some. V and J calls plus clone size are reproduced from that table; the DNA served to infer D and trimming. The sample shows fewer than 350,000 clones, around 84% of them seen only once. It was within 2 weeks before study entry that exposed participants met a COVID-19 case.

This clonotype was sampled from a woman aged 25 to 45 who had been exposed to COVID-19. The sequenced material came from PBMCs or T cells enriched from blood (not recorded which). This chain connects TRBV5-1 to TRBJ2-1, with TRBD1 matching over 9 bases. This CDR3 is CASSSGQGDHEQFF. The CDR3 coding sequence is TGCGCCAGCAGCTCGGGACAGGGTGATCATGAGCAGTTCTTC.